These 21 T cell receptor beta chains originate from one sample sequenced in a study of blood T cell repertoires in COVID-19. Clones were sequenced by immunoSEQ multiplex PCR, and TCRdb holds only the in-frame ones, with some missing. This sample has approximately 240,000 clones, with over 80% found just once. Sequencing was carried out using peripheral blood. All receptors come from a woman aged 30 to 39 with COVID-19, enrolled during active disease.

J is TRBJ1-3 and V is TRBV30; maybe TRBD1 (5 bases). Trimming left V 0 bases short and J 4 bases short, with 16 bases between. The germline CDR1 and CDR2 sequences are GTSNPN and SVGIG (reference sequence). The CDR3 covers 16 residues. The CDR3 DNA is TGTGCCTGGAGTGTCGGCAGGGCGTTTCGGGGAAACACCATATATTTT. Amino acids: CAWSVGRAFRGNTIYF.

The rearrangement uses TRBV30 and TRBJ1-1, with 8 nucleotides matching TRBD1. CDR3 length: 16 amino acids. After removal of 2 bases from V and 5 bases from J, the junction contained 13 bases not matched to a gene. Germline V gene lookup returns CDR1 GTSNPN and CDR2 SVGIG (reference sequence). DNA for the CDR3: TGTGCCTGGAGTTCCCACAGGGGGGCAGGGGTGACTGAAGCTTTCTTT. It yields the protein CAWSSHRGAGVTEAFF.

J is TRBJ2-7 and V is TRBV7-9; 8 bases agree with TRBD1. Per germline, CDR1 SEHNR and CDR2 FQNEAQ (reference sequence). V lost 4 bases to trimming and J lost 7 bases; unmatched junction nucleotides: 6. The length of the CDR3 is 13 residues. CDR3 bases: TGTGCCAGCAGCTCGGACAGGGCGGGAGAGCAGTACTTC. This sequence encodes CASSSDRAGEQYF.

V usage is TRBV6-6 and J usage is TRBJ1-1; D remains ambiguous. The CDR3 contains 13 residues. Looked up from germline, CDR1 is MNHNY and CDR2 is SVGAGI (reference sequence). The V end was cut by 6 bases, the J end by 7 bases, with 15 bases between. The CDR3 sequence is CASSYRDSSEAFF. CDR3 nucleotide sequence: TGTGCCAGCAGCTACCGGGATTCGAGTGAAGCTTTCTTT.

The chain uses TRBV9 and TRBJ2-3; D gene uncertain. The germline V gene has CDR1 SGDLS and CDR2 YYNGEE. V dropped 0 bases and J dropped 1 base, with 6 bases sitting between them. This CDR3 is 14 amino acids long. Written as DNA, the CDR3 is TGTGCCAGCAGCGTAGCGAGCGGCACAGATACGCAGTATTTT. Protein sequence: CASSVASGTDTQYF.

V usage is TRBV7-2 and J usage is TRBJ2-7, with TRBD2 matching over 11 bases. Germline CDR1 SGHTA, CDR2 FQGNSA. The CDR3 length is 14 residues. Trimming removed 5 bases from V and 5 bases from J; junction bases left unmatched: 5. CDR3 sequence reads: CASSRTSGRDEQYF. The CDR3 DNA follows: TGTGCCAGCAGCCGGACTAGCGGGCGTGACGAGCAGTACTTC. The variable domain in full, completed from reference TRBV7-2 and TRBJ2-7, reads GAGVSQSPSNKVTEKGKDVELRCDPISGHTALYWYRQSLGQGLEFLIYFQGNSAPDKSGLPSDRFSAERTGGSVSTLTIQRTQQEDSAVYLCASSRTSGRDEQYFGPGTRLTVT.

This clone was counted a few times. V gene TRBV18 combines with J gene TRBJ1-2; 7 bases are shared with TRBD1. The CDR3 sequence is 14 residues long. CDR1 and CDR2 (germline): KGHSH, LQKENI. The V and J ends lost 0 bases and 3 bases, in that order; junction bases with no gene match: 1. CDR3 amino acids: CASSPPQGDYGYTF. CDR3 coding DNA: TGTGCCAGCTCACCACCGCAGGGGGACTATGGCTACACCTTC.

This clone was counted a few times. The J gene is TRBJ1-5, the V gene TRBV12-1; TRBD1, the table's D call, was not compared with the DNA. TRBV12-1 has pseudogene status. The length of the CDR3 is 15 residues. CDR3 nucleotides: TGTGCCAGCAGCTTGAACAGGGAAAGCAATCAGCCCCAGCATTTT. Translated: CASSLNRESNQPQHF.

J is TRBJ2-2 and V is TRBV7-3; TRBD1 matches at 10 bases. The CDR3 spans 17 residues. Trimming at V came to 3 bases and at J to 7 bases, leaving 11 bases not matched to a gene. The germline CDR1 and CDR2 sequences are SGHTA and FQGTGA. Here the CDR3 DNA reads TGTGCCAGCAGCTTGCTTGTGGCGGGACAGGGGAGCGGGGAGCTGTTTTTT. Protein product: CASSLLVAGQGSGELFF.

J is TRBJ1-6 and V is TRBV11-2; no clear D gene. This CDR3 spans 18 amino acids. V was clipped by 5 bases and J by 0 bases, with 17 bases between them. Per germline, CDR1 SGHAT and CDR2 FQNNGV. CDR3 in DNA: TGTGCCAGCAGCAAAAATGGAGAGTTTAGCTCCTATAATTCACCCCTCCACTTT. Its protein is CASSKNGEFSSYNSPLHF.

CDR3 sequence reads: CASSLVYQGSTEAFF. The CDR3 coding sequence is TGCGCCAGCAGCTTGGTTTACCAGGGGAGCACTGAAGCTTTCTTT. This rearrangement joins TRBV5-1 to TRBJ1-1, with D tentatively TRBD1 (6 bases). From germline, CDR1 is SGHRS and CDR2 YFSETQ. The CDR3 consists of 15 residues. The V and J ends lost 0 bases and 4 bases respectively, with 13 bases between them. Combining the CDR3 with reference TRBV5-1 and TRBJ1-1 gives the whole variable domain KAGVTQTPRYLIKTRGQQVTLSCSPISGHRSVSWYQQTPGQGLQFLFEYFSETQRNKGNFPGRFSGRQFSNSRSEMNVSTLELGDSALYLCASSLVYQGSTEAFFGQGTRLTVV.

Only one count was recorded for this clone. The chain uses TRBV7-9 and TRBJ2-7; 7 bases agree with TRBD1. CDR3 size: 12 residues. V shed 7 bases and J 8 bases; nucleotides not matched to a gene: 8. Germline-derived CDR1 and CDR2 are SEHNR and FQNEAQ (reference sequence). CDR3: CASKGDRDQQYF. As DNA, the CDR3 is TGTGCCAGCAAGGGTGACAGGGATCAGCAGTACTTC.

The chain combines TRBV7-9 with TRBJ2-1; D may be TRBD2 (5 bases). Germline V lookup: CDR1 SEHNR, CDR2 FQNEAQ (reference sequence). The CDR3 has 16 residues. The germline V and J ends were trimmed by 5 bases and 0 bases, with 14 bases remaining between them. This chain's CDR3 is CASSHPLGSSYNEQFF. The CDR3 DNA sequence: TGTGCCAGCAGCCACCCGCTGGGGAGCTCCTACAATGAGCAGTTCTTC.

This chain joins TRBV25-1 and TRBJ2-1, with 8 bases matching TRBD2. The V gene's germline CDR1 is MGHDK and CDR2 SYGVNS. Trimming removed 8 bases from V and 14 bases from J; junction bases left unmatched: 8. The CDR3 is 11 residues long. In DNA, the CDR3 is TGTGCCAGCTCCTTGACTAGCGAGGAGTTCTTC. It specifies CASSLTSEEFF. Full variable domain (rest looked up from reference TRBV25-1 and TRBJ2-1): EADIYQTPRYLVIGTGKKITLECSQTMGHDKMYWYQQDPGMELHLIHYSYGVNSTEKGDLSSESTVSRIRTEHFPLTLESARPSHTSQYLCASSLTSEEFFGPGTRLTVL.

This chain connects TRBV4-3 to TRBJ2-3, with 10 positions matching TRBD2. This CDR3 comprises 17 residues. The germline V gene encodes CDR1 LGHNA and CDR2 YSLEER. V lost 1 base to trimming and J lost 4 bases; unmatched junction nucleotides: 8. The CDR3 region is CASSQVAGAGGADTQYF. CDR3 nucleotide sequence: TGCGCCAGCAGCCAAGTTGCGGGAGCGGGAGGGGCAGATACGCAGTATTTT.

The V and J genes are TRBV29-1 and TRBJ2-7, with 8 bases that match TRBD1. With V trimmed by 7 bases and J by 5 bases, 13 bases remained unmatched. The CDR3 spans 14 residues. Germline lookup yields CDR1 SQVTM and CDR2 ANQGSEA. The CDR3 sequence is CSARPRETGDEQYF. In DNA form, the CDR3 reads TGCAGCGCCCGCCCCCGAGAGACAGGGGACGAGCAGTACTTC.

V usage is TRBV5-6 and J usage is TRBJ1-1; D call uncertain. The V end was cut by 3 bases, the J end by 4 bases, with 10 bases between. CDR1 is SGHDT and CDR2 is YYEEEE in the germline V gene. This CDR3 has 13 amino acids. DNA for the CDR3: TGTGCCAGCAGCTATGACCGACTCACTGAAGCTTTCTTT. Its protein is CASSYDRLTEAFF.

J is TRBJ1-2 and V is TRBV9, with 10 bases matching TRBD1. This CDR3 has 14 amino acids. Looked up from germline, CDR1 is SGDLS and CDR2 is YYNGEE. V lost 4 bases, J lost 3 bases, and 3 bases stayed unmatched. The CDR3 here is CASSPGTGDYGYTF. The DNA for the CDR3 is TGTGCCAGCAGCCCTGGGACAGGGGACTATGGCTACACCTTC.

This chain links TRBV9 with TRBJ2-5, with 9 bases fitting TRBD2. The CDR3 consists of 15 residues. Germline assignment: CDR1 SGDLS and CDR2 YYNGEE. The trim removed 0 bases at V and 5 bases at J, leaving 5 bases unmatched. The CDR3 spells CASSVDGGREETQYF. The CDR3 nucleotides are TGTGCCAGCAGCGTAGATGGCGGGAGGGAGGAGACCCAGTACTTC.

The chain has TRBV27 and TRBJ2-1; 7 bases fit TRBD2. The CDR3 has 16 amino acids. After removal of 5 bases from V and 6 bases from J, the junction contained 13 bases not matched to a gene. Germline V gene sequence: CDR1 MNHEY, CDR2 SMNVEV (reference sequence). The DNA for the CDR3 is TGTGCCAGCAGTCCCCGACTAGCCTGGAGGGGCAATGAGCAGTTCTTC. This gives the protein CASSPRLAWRGNEQFF.

The V call is TRBV7-2, the J call TRBJ2-1, with 9 bases lining up with TRBD2. V lost 5 bases and J lost 7; bases outside the gene matches: 6. This CDR3 has 14 amino acids. CDR1 SGHTA and CDR2 FQGNSA come from the germline V gene. CDR3 nucleotides: TGTGCCAGCAGCCCAGGGACTAGCTATAATGAGCAGTTCTTC. It yields the protein CASSPGTSYNEQFF.